Listed below are T cell receptor beta chains from one sample, sequenced in a study of T cells in Graves' hyperthyroidism and ophthalmopathy. TCRdb re-derived calls from the multiplex PCR reads in MiXCR, one entry per CDR3 protein. The sample lists some 700,000 distinct CDR3 sequences; 17% were seen once. Sequencing was carried out using blood. Source of these receptors: a man aged 50-60 years with Graves' hyperthyroidism. Each CDR3 is given with its conserved first and last residue. A D gene is named only where the DNA matches it firmly. Rows give clone size only sometimes, using once, few, many, or a class for an expanded clone.

v_gene,abundance,j_gene,d_gene,CDR3aa,CDR3nt
TRBV27,many,TRBJ2-5,.,CASSRGYQETQYF,TGTGCCAGCAGTCGGGGTTACCAAGAGACCCAGTACTTC
TRBV18,.,TRBJ1-1,.,CASSPPRGSGEAFF,TGTGCCAGCTCACCCCCCAGGGGTTCAGGTGAAGCTTTCTTT
TRBV3-1,many,TRBJ1-2,.,CASSRTNYGYTF,TGTGCCAGCAGCCGGACTAACTATGGCTACACCTTC
TRBV7-9,.,TRBJ2-5,.,CASSFRLLETQYF,TGTGCCAGCAGCTTTCGCTTACTAGAGACCCAGTACTTC
TRBV10-3,few,TRBJ1-1,.,CAISDYSGSTEAFF,TGTGCCATCAGTGACTACTCGGGGAGCACTGAAGCTTTCTTT
TRBV6-2/TRBV6-3,.,TRBJ2-1,.,CASSRTRDLPFNEQFF,TGTGCCAGCAGTCGCACCCGGGACTTGCCTTTCAATGAGCAGTTCTTC
TRBV28,many,TRBJ2-7,.,CASSSPWTGLYEQYF,TGTGCCAGCAGTTCACCTTGGACTGGACTCTACGAGCAGTACTTC
TRBV11-2,many,TRBJ1-1,.,CASSSRTANTEAFF,TGTGCCAGCAGCTCCCGGACCGCGAACACTGAAGCTTTCTTT
TRBV28,many,TRBJ1-1,TRBD1,CASLPGQRNTEAFF,TGTGCCAGCCTACCGGGACAGCGGAACACTGAAGCTTTCTTT
TRBV24-1,many,TRBJ2-1,.,CATSSGIAEYEQFF,TGTGCCACCAGTTCCGGGATAGCGGAGTATGAGCAGTTCTTC
TRBV19,.,TRBJ2-7,TRBD1,CASSTGTGRYEQYF,TGTGCCAGTAGTACGGGGACAGGGAGGTACGAGCAGTACTTC
TRBV24-1,.,TRBJ2-1,TRBD1,CATSDFGTGDSAEQFF,TGTGCCACCAGTGACTTCGGGACAGGGGATTCTGCTGAGCAGTTCTTC
TRBV7-8,.,TRBJ1-2,.,CASSNRRESYGYTF,TGTGCCAGCAGCAACAGGAGGGAGAGCTATGGCTACACCTTC
TRBV20-1,many,TRBJ1-2,.,CSAPPGPEYGYTF,TGCAGTGCCCCCCCAGGGCCCGAATATGGCTACACCTTC
TRBV11-2,many,TRBJ2-7,.,CASSPDRTNEQYF,TGTGCCAGCAGCCCAGACAGGACTAACGAGCAGTACTTC
TRBV27,many,TRBJ1-2,.,CASSYTGSTNYGYTF,TGTGCCAGCAGTTACACAGGAAGCACTAACTATGGCTACACCTTC
TRBV6-2/TRBV6-3,many,TRBJ2-3,TRBD2,CASRLASGLDWDTQYF,TGTGCCAGCAGACTCGCCTCAGGACTAGATTGGGATACGCAGTATTTT
TRBV20-1,few,TRBJ1-4,.,CSARVSLMEKLFF,TGCAGTGCTAGAGTATCGTTGATGGAAAAACTGTTTTTT
TRBV5-1,many,TRBJ1-6,TRBD1,CASSGGQLNSPLHF,TGCGCCAGCAGCGGGGGACAGCTTAATTCACCCCTCCACTTT
TRBV10-1,.,TRBJ2-7,.,CASSEGRGWYEQYF,TGCGCCAGCAGTGAGGGCCGGGGCTGGTACGAGCAGTACTTC
TRBV30,.,TRBJ2-7,TRBD2,CAWSQGGRHNEQYF,TGTGCCTGGAGCCAGGGAGGGAGGCATAACGAGCAGTACTTC
TRBV20-1,many,TRBJ1-6,.,CSARSPYNSPLHF,TGCAGTGCTAGGTCGCCTTATAATTCACCCCTCCACTTT
TRBV7-2,many,TRBJ1-2,.,CASSLEPGDYGYTF,TGTGCCAGCAGCTTAGAGCCAGGGGACTATGGCTACACCTTC
TRBV6-2/TRBV6-3,.,TRBJ2-7,.,CASSYSKLYEQYF,TGTGCCAGCAGTTACTCGAAATTATACGAGCAGTACTTC
TRBV24-1,many,TRBJ2-7,TRBD2,CATSDSLRTSGRYEQYF,TGTGCCACCAGTGATTCCCTCCGGACTAGCGGGAGATACGAGCAGTACTTC
TRBV24-1,many,TRBJ2-5,.,CATSESVTAETQYF,TGTGCCACCAGTGAGTCCGTCACCGCGGAGACCCAGTACTTC
TRBV11-2,many,TRBJ2-3,TRBD2,CASSLVGAGVTDTQYF,TGTGCCAGCAGCTTAGTAGGAGCGGGAGTGACAGATACGCAGTATTTT
TRBV20-1,.,TRBJ2-3,TRBD2,CSAPTPPSGSKTDTQYF,TGCAGTGCGCCTACCCCACCTAGCGGCTCTAAAACAGATACGCAGTATTTT
TRBV12-3/TRBV12-4,many,TRBJ1-5,.,CASSIDNNQPQHF,TGTGCCAGCAGTATAGACAATAATCAGCCCCAGCATTTT
TRBV11-1,many,TRBJ2-7,.,CASSFNDWNSYEQYF,TGTGCCAGCAGCTTCAATGACTGGAACTCCTACGAGCAGTACTTC
TRBV28,many,TRBJ2-3,TRBD2,CASSFTLEAGGLGADTQYF,TGTGCCAGCAGTTTCACCCTAGAAGCGGGAGGCCTCGGCGCAGATACGCAGTATTTT
TRBV13,many,TRBJ2-3,.,CASSTRQTTDTQYF,TGTGCCAGCAGCACCCGACAGACCACAGATACGCAGTATTTT
TRBV10-3,few,TRBJ2-7,.,CAISAEAGAWHEQYF,TGTGCCATCAGTGCCGAGGCGGGGGCGTGGCACGAGCAGTACTTC
TRBV5-1,many,TRBJ2-3,.,CASSNPPPAGDTQYF,TGCGCCAGCAGCAACCCCCCACCCGCCGGAGATACGCAGTATTTT
TRBV27,many,TRBJ1-2,TRBD1,CASSLRRGQGAYGYTF,TGTGCCAGCAGTTTGCGCCGTGGACAGGGGGCCTATGGCTACACCTTC
TRBV20-1,.,TRBJ1-1,.,CSAELTRGNTEAFF,TGCAGTGCAGAACTAACGAGAGGGAACACTGAAGCTTTCTTT